The 5 T cell receptor beta chains listed next were all sequenced from one sample in a study of T cell responses to AZD1222 COVID-19 vaccine. Profiled with immunoSEQ multiplex PCR; TCRdb holds only in-frame clones, not every one. The sample has roughly 100,000 clones; around 91% are singletons. The source was peripheral blood, collected 28 days after the second AZD1222 dose. The receptors stem from an adult who received the AZD1222 COVID-19 vaccine.

The chain combines TRBV14 with TRBJ2-3; D is uncertain. The CDR3 contains 16 residues. CDR1 SGHDN and CDR2 FVKESK come from the germline V gene. Trimming left V 2 bases short and J 2 bases short, with 14 bases between. This chain's CDR3 is CASSQHTSTLTDTQYF. The CDR3 nucleotides are TGTGCCAGCAGCCAACACACCTCCACTCTCACAGATACGCAGTATTTT.

This sequence joins TRBV6-5 and TRBJ1-3; D is ambiguous. V was cut by 4 bases and J by 0 bases, with 10 bases left in between. Germline CDR1 MNHEY, CDR2 SVGAGI. The CDR3 totals 15 residues. The CDR3, as DNA: TGTGCCAGCAGTTTAGACGGGGACTCTGGAAACACCATATATTTT. Protein product: CASSLDGDSGNTIYF.

In this sample, this clone turned up a few times. The V gene is TRBV7-9, the J gene TRBJ2-5; tentative D call: TRBD2 (5 bases). The V end lost 5 bases, the J end lost 3 bases, and 13 bases lay between the germline ends. Germline lookup yields CDR1 SEHNR and CDR2 FQNEAQ (reference sequence). The CDR3 runs 14 residues. CDR3 nucleotides: TGTGCCAGCAGCCCACCTTCCGGGAAAGAGACCCAGTACTTC. This encodes CASSPPSGKETQYF.

The V gene is TRBV10-3, the J gene TRBJ2-7; D remains ambiguous. The CDR3 extends over 13 amino acids. CDR1 is ENHRY and CDR2 is SYGVKD in the germline V gene. V was clipped by 0 bases and J by 7 bases, with 10 bases between them. Here the CDR3 reads CAISESGSAEQYF. CDR3 DNA sequence: TGTGCCATCAGTGAGTCTGGGTCCGCAGAGCAGTACTTC.

The V gene is TRBV12-5, the J gene TRBJ2-2, with a weak D call TRBD2 (6 bases). Per the germline V gene, CDR1 is LGHNT and CDR2 is FRNRAP. The CDR3 is 17 residues long. Trimming removed 3 bases at V and 1 base at J, with 15 bases between. CDR3 sequence (DNA): TGTGCTAGTGGTTTCGCAAGTGTGCGGGGGAACACCGGGGAGCTGTTTTTT. This gives the protein CASGFASVRGNTGELFF.